This TCR beta chain was observed in a study of T cell changes during pregnancy in multiple sclerosis. Measured with immunoSEQ multiplex PCR; TCRdb has only the in-frame clones, and not every one. Found here are 57,000 or so clones, more than 75% of them singletons; the top ten hold 1% to 1.5%. With 4 bases clipped from V and 0 bases from J, the junction kept 5 bases outside the gene matches. The CDR3 extends over 16 amino acids. The germline gives CDR1 KGHSH, CDR2 LQKENI. The clonotype originates from a female donor with multiple sclerosis, enrolled in a pregnancy study. This material consisted of peripheral blood, taken in the second trimester of pregnancy. The chain employs TRBV18 and TRBJ2-2, with 7 nucleotides matching TRBD2. The CDR3 DNA follows: TGTGCCAGCTCACTCCAGGGAGGGACGAACACCGGGGAGCTGTTTTTT. As protein: CASSLQGGTNTGELFF.